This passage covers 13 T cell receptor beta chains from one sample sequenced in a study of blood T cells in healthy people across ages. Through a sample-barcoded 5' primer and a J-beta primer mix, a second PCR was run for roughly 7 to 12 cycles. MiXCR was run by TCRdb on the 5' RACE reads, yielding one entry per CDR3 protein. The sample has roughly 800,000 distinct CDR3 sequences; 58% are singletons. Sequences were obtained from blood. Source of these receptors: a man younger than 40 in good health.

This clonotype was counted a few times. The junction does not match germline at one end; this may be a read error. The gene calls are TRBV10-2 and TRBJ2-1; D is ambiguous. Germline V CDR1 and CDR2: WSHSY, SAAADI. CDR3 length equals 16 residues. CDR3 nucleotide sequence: TGCGCCAGCAGCGAGTTACGGCAGAGCTCCTACAATGAGCAGTTCTTC. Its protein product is CASSELRQSSYNEQFF.

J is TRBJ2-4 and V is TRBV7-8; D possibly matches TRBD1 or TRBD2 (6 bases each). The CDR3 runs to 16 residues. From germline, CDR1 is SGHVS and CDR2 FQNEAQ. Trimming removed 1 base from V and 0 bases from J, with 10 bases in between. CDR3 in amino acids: CASSLVGGLAKNIQYF. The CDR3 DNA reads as TGTGCCAGCAGCTTAGTAGGGGGACTAGCCAAAAACATTCAGTACTTC.

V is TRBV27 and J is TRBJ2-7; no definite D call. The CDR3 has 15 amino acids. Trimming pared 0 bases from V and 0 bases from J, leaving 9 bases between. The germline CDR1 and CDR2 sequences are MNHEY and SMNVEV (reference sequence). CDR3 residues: CASSLSGESSYEQYF. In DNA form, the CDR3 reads TGTGCCAGCAGTTTATCTGGGGAAAGCTCCTACGAGCAGTACTTC.

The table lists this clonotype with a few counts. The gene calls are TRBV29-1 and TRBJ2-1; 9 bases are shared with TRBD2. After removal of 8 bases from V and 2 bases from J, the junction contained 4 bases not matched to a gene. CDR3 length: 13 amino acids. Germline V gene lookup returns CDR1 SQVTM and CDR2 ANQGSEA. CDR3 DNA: TGCAGCCAAGGCGGGAGGGCCTACAATGAGCAGTTCTTC. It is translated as CSQGGRAYNEQFF.

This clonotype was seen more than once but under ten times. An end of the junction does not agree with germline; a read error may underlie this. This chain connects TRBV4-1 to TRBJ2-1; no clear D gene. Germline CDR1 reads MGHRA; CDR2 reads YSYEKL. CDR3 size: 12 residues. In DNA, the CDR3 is TGCGCCAGCCGACACTCCGACAATGAGCAGTTCTTC. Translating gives CASRHSDNEQFF.

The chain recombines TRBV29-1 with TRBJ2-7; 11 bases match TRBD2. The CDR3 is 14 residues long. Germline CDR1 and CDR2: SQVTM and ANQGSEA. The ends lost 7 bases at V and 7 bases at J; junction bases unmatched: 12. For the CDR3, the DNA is TGCAGCGCCCGCACTAGCGGGGGAGGCGATGAGCAGTACTTC. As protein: CSARTSGGGDEQYF.

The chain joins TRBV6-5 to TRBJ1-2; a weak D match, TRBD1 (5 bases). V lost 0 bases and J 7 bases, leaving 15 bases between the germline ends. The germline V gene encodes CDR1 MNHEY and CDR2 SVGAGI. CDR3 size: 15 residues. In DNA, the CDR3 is TGTGCCAGCAGTTACTCGGGGCCCCAGTACAGTGGCTACACCTTC. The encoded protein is CASSYSGPQYSGYTF.

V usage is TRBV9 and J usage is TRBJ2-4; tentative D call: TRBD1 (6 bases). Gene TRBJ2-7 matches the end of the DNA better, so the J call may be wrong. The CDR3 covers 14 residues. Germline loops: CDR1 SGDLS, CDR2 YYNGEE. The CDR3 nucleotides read TGTGCCAGCAGCGTAGTTCCGAGAGGGGGCGAGCAGTACTTC. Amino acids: CASSVVPRGGEQYF.

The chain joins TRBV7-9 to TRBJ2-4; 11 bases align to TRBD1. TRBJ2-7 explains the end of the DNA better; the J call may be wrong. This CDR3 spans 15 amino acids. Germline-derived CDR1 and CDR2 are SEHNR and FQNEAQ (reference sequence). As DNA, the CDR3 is TGTGCCAGCAGCTTCTCTGGGACAGGGGGCTACGAGCAGTACTTC. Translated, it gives CASSFSGTGGYEQYF.

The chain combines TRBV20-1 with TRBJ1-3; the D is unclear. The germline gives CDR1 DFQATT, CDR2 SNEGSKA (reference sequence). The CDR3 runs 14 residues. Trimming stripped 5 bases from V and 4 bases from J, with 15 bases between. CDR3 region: CSAQYWASGNTIYF. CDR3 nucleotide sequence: TGCAGTGCTCAATACTGGGCCTCCGGAAACACCATATATTTT.

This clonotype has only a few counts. The CDR3 DNA follows: TGTGCCAGCAGCTCCCGACACCGTTCCTACGAGCAGTACTTC. Translating it yields CASSSRHRSYEQYF. The chain joins TRBV7-6 to TRBJ2-7; no clear D. V was clipped by 4 bases and J by 1 base, with 11 bases between them. The V gene's germline CDR1 is SGHVS and CDR2 FNYEAQ. The CDR3 has 14 amino acids. Complete variable domain (other parts from reference TRBV7-6 and TRBJ2-7): GAGVSQSPRYKVTKRGQDVALRCDPISGHVSLYWYRQALGQGPEFLTYFNYEAQQDKSGLPNDRFSAERPEGSISTLTIQRTEQRDSAMYRCASSSRHRSYEQYFGPGTRLTVT.

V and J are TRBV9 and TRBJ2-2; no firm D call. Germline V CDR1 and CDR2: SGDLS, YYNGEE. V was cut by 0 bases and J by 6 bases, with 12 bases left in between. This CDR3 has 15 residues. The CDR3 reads CASSVGYSASGELFF. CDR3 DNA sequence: TGTGCCAGCAGCGTAGGGTACTCAGCATCCGGGGAGCTGTTTTTT.

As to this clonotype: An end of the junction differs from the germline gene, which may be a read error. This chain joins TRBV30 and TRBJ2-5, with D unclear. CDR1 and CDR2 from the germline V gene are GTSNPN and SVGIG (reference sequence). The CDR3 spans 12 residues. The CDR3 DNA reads TGTGCCTGGACCTCGGTCCAAGAGACCCTGTACTTC. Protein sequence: CAWTSVQETLYF.